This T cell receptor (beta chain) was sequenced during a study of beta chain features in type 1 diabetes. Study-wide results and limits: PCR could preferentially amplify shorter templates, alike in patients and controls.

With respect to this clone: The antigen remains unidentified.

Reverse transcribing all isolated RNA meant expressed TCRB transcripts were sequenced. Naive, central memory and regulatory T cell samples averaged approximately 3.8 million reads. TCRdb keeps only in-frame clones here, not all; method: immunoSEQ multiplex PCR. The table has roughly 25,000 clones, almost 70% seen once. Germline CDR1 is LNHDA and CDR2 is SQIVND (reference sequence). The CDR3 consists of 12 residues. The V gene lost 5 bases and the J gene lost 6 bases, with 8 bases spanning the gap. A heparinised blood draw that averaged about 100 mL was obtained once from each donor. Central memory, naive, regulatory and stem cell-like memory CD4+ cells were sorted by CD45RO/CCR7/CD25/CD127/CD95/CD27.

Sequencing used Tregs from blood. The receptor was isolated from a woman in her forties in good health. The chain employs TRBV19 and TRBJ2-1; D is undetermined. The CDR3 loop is CASSYSSNEQFF. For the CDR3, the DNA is TGTGCCAGTAGTTACAGTTCCAATGAGCAGTTCTTC.